A single sample is the source of the 7 T cell receptor beta chains below, sequenced in a study of T cell responses to AZD1222 COVID-19 vaccine. Data came from immunoSEQ multiplex PCR; TCRdb stores just in-frame clones and leaves some out. The sample contains 100,000 to 150,000 clones, 88% of which appear only once. The starting material was peripheral blood, obtained on day 0 of AZD1222 vaccination. Receptor source: an adult in good health.

The rearrangement joins TRBV9 to TRBJ2-7, with a weak D call TRBD2 (6 bases). The CDR3 contains 13 residues. Germline V gives CDR1 SGDLS, CDR2 YYNGEE. The V end was cut by 2 bases, the J end by 5 bases, with 11 bases between. CDR3 protein: CASSVAGTNEQYF. The CDR3 DNA is TGTGCCAGCAGCGTTGCGGGGACGAACGAGCAGTACTTC. Filled out from reference TRBV9 and TRBJ2-7, the complete variable domain reads DSGVTQTPKHLITATGQRVTLRCSPRSGDLSVYWYQQSLDQGLQFLIQYYNGEERAKGNILERFSAQQFPDLHSELNLSSLELGDSALYFCASSVAGTNEQYFGPGTRLTVT.

This chain connects TRBV19 to TRBJ2-7, with 8 positions matching TRBD2. V lost 3 bases and J lost 2; bases outside the gene matches: 9. The CDR3 has 16 residues. The germline V gene has CDR1 LNHDA and CDR2 SQIVND (reference sequence). The CDR3 here is CASSISGGYYPYEQYF. CDR3 sequence (DNA): TGTGCCAGTAGTATCAGCGGGGGATATTATCCCTACGAGCAGTACTTC.

The chain couples TRBV7-3 to TRBJ2-1; 10 bases match TRBD1. With 5 bases clipped from V and 7 bases from J, the junction kept 8 bases outside the gene matches. Per germline, CDR1 SGHTA and CDR2 FQGTGA. The CDR3 contains 15 residues. Written as DNA, the CDR3 is TGTGCCAGCAGCCCAGGACAGGGGGGCTTTAATGAGCAGTTCTTC. The encoded protein is CASSPGQGGFNEQFF.

The V gene is TRBV27, the J gene TRBJ1-5; maybe TRBD1 (5 bases). Deletions cut 4 bases from V and 6 bases from J, with 13 bases between. The CDR3 consists of 14 residues. Germline V gene data show CDR1 as MNHEY and CDR2 as SMNVEV (reference sequence). The CDR3 DNA reads as TGTGCCAGCAGTTGGGGGGGACCCCGTCAGCCCCAGCATTTT. Translation: CASSWGGPRQPQHF.

The chain couples TRBV11-1 to TRBJ2-1; TRBD2 matches 7 bases. This CDR3 spans 18 amino acids. Trimming cost V 0 bases and J 9 bases; bases outside gene matches: 17. CDR1 and CDR2 from the germline V gene are SGHAT and FQDESV (reference sequence). In DNA form, the CDR3 reads TGTGCCAGCAGCTTAGCAACGGCGGGAGTGGGTTCGAGTGCTGAGCAGTTCTTC. It specifies CASSLATAGVGSSAEQFF. Combining the CDR3 with reference TRBV11-1 and TRBJ2-1 gives the whole variable domain EAEVAQSPRYKITEKSQAVAFWCDPISGHATLYWYRQILGQGPELLVQFQDESVVDDSQLPKDRFSAERLKGVDSTLKIQPAELGDSAMYLCASSLATAGVGSSAEQFFGPGTRLTVL.

The chain recombines TRBV6-1 with TRBJ2-3; TRBD1 or TRBD2 may be the D gene (5 bases each). V lost 0 bases, J lost 6 bases, and 13 bases lay in between. The CDR3 runs 15 residues. Per germline, CDR1 MNHNS and CDR2 SASEGT. This CDR3 reads CASSEAQGETDTQYF. In nucleotides, the CDR3 is TGTGCCAGCAGTGAAGCCCAGGGAGAAACGGATACGCAGTATTTT.

This clone was seen a single time. This rearrangement joins TRBV6-5 to TRBJ1-2, with D hard to call. V was trimmed by 2 bases and J by 8 bases, leaving 15 bases between them. This CDR3 contains 14 residues. Germline assignment: CDR1 MNHEY and CDR2 SVGAGI. CDR3: CASSYGLGSWGYTF. The CDR3 coding sequence is TGTGCCAGCAGTTACGGTCTGGGCTCTTGGGGCTACACCTTC.